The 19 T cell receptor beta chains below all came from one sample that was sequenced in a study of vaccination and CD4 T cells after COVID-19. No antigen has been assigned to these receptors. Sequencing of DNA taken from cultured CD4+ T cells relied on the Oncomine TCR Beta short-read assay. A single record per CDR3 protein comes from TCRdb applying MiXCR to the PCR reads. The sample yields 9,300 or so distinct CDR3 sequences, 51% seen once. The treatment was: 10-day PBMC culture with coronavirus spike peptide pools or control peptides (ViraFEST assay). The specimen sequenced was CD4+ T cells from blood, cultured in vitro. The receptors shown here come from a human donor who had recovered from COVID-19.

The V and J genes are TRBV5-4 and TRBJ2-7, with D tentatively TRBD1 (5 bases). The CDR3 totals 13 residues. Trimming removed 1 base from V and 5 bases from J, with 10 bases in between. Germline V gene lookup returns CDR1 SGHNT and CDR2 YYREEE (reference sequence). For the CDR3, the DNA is TGTGCCAGCAGCTTGTCAGGGATCAACGAGCAGTACTTC. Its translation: CASSLSGINEQYF. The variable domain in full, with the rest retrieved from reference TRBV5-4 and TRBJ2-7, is ETGVTQSPTHLIKTRGQQVTLRCSSQSGHNTVSWYQQALGQGPQFIFQYYREEENGRGNFPPRFSGLQFPNYSSELNVNALELDDSALYLCASSLSGINEQYFGPGTRLTVT.

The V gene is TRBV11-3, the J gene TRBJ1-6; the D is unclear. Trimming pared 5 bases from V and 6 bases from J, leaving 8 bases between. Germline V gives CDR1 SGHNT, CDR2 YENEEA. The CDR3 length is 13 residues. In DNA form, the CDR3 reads TGTGCCAGCAGCCTCCGGACTAATTCACCCCTCCACTTT. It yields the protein CASSLRTNSPLHF.

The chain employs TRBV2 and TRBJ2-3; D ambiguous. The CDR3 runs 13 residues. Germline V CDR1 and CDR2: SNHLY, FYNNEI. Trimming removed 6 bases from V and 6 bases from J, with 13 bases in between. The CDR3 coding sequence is TGTGCCAGCAGGGGGTCGGCGGTGGATACGCAGTATTTT. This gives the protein CASRGSAVDTQYF.

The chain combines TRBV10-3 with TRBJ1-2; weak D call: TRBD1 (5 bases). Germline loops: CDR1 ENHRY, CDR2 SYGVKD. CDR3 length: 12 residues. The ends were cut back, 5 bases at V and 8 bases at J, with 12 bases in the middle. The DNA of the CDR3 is TGTGCCATCAGTTCCGGGGCGGGCGGCTACACCTTC. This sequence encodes CAISSGAGGYTF.

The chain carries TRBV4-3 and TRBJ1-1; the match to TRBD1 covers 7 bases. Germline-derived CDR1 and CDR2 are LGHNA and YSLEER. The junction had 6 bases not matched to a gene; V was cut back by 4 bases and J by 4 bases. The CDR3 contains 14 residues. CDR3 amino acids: CASSLDRAGTEAFF. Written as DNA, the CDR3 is TGCGCCAGCAGCCTTGACAGGGCTGGCACTGAAGCTTTCTTT.

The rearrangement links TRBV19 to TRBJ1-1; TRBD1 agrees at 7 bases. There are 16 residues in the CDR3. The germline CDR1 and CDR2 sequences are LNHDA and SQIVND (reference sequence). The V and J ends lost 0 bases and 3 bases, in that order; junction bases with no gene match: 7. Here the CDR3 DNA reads TGTGCCAGTAGTATAGACCACGACAGGGCCTACACTGAAGCTTTCTTT. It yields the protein CASSIDHDRAYTEAFF.

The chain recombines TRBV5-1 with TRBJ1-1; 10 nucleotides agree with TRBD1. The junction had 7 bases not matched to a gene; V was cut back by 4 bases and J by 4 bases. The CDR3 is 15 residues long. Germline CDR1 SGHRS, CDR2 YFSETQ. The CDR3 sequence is CASSPEGTGATEAFF. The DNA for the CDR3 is TGCGCCAGCAGCCCGGAGGGGACAGGGGCCACTGAAGCTTTCTTT. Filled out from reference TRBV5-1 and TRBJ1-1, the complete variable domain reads KAGVTQTPRYLIKTRGQQVTLSCSPISGHRSVSWYQQTPGQGLQFLFEYFSETQRNKGNFPGRFSGRQFSNSRSEMNVSTLELGDSALYLCASSPEGTGATEAFFGQGTRLTVV.

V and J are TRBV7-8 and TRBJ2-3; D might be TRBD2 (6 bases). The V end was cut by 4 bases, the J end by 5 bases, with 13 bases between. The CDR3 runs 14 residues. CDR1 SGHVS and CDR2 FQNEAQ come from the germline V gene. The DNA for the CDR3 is TGTGCCAGCAGCTGGCGACTAGTAGTAGATACGCAGTATTTT. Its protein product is CASSWRLVVDTQYF.

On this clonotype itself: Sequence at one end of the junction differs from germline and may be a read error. The CDR3 spells CASSPGGPPGDNEQFF. The CDR3 region has the DNA TGCGCCAGCAGCCCCGGCGGACCTCCAGGGGACAATGAGCAGTTTTTC. This chain connects TRBV5-1 to TRBJ2-1, with a possible D match to TRBD1 (6 bases). From germline, CDR1 is SGHRS and CDR2 YFSETQ. This CDR3 has 16 amino acids. The variable domain in full, completed from reference TRBV5-1 and TRBJ2-1, reads KAGVTQTPRYLIKTRGQQVTLSCSPISGHRSVSWYQQTPGQGLQFLFEYFSETQRNKGNFPGRFSGRQFSNSRSEMNVSTLELGDSALYLCASSPGGPPGDNEQFFGPGTRLTVL.

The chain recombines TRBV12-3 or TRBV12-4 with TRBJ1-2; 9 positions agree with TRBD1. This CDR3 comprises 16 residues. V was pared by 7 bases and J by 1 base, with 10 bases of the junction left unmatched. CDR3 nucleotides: TGTGCCAGCACCCCCCGCGACAGGGGGTTTAACTATGGCTACACCTTC. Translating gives CASTPRDRGFNYGYTF.

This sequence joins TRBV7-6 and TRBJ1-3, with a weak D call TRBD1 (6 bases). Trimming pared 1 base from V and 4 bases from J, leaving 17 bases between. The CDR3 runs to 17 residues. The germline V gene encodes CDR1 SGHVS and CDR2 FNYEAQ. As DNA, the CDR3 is TGTGCCAGCAGCTTAGGGGTACGTGGACAGAGAGGAAACACCATATATTTT. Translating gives CASSLGVRGQRGNTIYF. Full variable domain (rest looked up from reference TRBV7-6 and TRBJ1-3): GAGVSQSPRYKVTKRGQDVALRCDPISGHVSLYWYRQALGQGPEFLTYFNYEAQQDKSGLPNDRFSAERPEGSISTLTIQRTEQRDSAMYRCASSLGVRGQRGNTIYFGEGSWLTVV.

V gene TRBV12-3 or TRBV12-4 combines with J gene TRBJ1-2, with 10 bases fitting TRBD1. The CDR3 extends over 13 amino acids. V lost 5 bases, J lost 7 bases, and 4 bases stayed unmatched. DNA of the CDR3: TGTGCCAGCAGTATCCGGGACAGGGGTGGCTACACCTTC. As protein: CASSIRDRGGYTF.

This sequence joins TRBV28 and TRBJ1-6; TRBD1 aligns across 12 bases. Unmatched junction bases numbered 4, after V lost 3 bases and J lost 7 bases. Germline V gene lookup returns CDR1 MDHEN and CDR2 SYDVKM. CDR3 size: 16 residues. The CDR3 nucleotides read TGTGCCAGCAGTTTCCAGGGACAGGGGGCGAATTCACCCCTCCACTTT. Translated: CASSFQGQGANSPLHF.

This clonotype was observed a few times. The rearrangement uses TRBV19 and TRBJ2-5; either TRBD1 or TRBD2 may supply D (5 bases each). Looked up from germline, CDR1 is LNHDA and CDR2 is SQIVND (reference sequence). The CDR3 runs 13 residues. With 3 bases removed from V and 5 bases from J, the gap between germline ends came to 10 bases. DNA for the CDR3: TGTGCCAGTAGTATGCAGTGGGGGGAGACCCAGTACTTC. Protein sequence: CASSMQWGETQYF.

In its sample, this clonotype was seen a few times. The CDR3 sequence is CAISPGPSYEQYF. The CDR3 DNA sequence: TGTGCCATCAGTCCGGGCCCTTCCTACGAGCAGTACTTC. This sequence joins TRBV10-3 and TRBJ2-7; no clear D. Deletions cut 5 bases from V and 1 base from J, with 9 bases between. The CDR3 is 13 amino acids. Germline CDR1 is ENHRY and CDR2 is SYGVKD.

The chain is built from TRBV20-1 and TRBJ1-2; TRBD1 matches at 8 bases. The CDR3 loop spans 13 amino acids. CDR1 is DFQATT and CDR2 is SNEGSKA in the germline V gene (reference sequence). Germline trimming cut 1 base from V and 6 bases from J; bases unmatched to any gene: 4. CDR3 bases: TGCAGTGCTAGAGCGACAGGGGTGGATGGCTACACCTTC. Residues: CSARATGVDGYTF.

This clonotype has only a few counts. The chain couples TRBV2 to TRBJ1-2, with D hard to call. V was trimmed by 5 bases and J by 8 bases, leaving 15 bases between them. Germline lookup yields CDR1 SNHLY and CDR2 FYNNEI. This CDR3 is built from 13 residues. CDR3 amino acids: CASSMGRQDGYTF. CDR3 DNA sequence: TGTGCCAGCAGTATGGGCCGCCAGGACGGCTACACCTTC. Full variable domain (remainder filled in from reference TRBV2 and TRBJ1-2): EPEVTQTPSHQVTQMGQEVILRCVPISNHLYFYWYRQILGQKVEFLVSFYNNEISEKSEIFDDQFSVERPDGSNFTLKIRSTKLEDSAMYFCASSMGRQDGYTFGSGTRLTVV.

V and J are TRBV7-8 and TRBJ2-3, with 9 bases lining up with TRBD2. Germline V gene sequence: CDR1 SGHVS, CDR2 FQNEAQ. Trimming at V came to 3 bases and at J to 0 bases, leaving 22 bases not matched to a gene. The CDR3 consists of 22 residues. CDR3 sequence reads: CASSLTNPGAGGVIGSTDTQYF. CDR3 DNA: TGTGCCAGCAGCTTGACAAACCCTGGAGCGGGGGGCGTCATTGGGAGCACAGATACGCAGTATTTT.

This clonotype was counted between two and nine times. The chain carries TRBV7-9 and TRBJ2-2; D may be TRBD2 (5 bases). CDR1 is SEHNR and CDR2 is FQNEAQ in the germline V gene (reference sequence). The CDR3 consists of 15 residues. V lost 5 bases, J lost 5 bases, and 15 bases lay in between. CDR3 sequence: CASSTEGGSTGELFF. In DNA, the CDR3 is TGTGCCAGCAGCACCGAGGGTGGGTCTACCGGGGAGCTGTTTTTT.